The 3 T cell receptor beta chains below come from one sample, sequenced in a study of preoperative IRX-2 immunotherapy in early breast cancer. Repertoires were generated with immunoSEQ multiplex PCR, while TCRdb's copy carries only in-frame clones and drops some. The sample holds around 60,000 clones, approximately 94% seen once. Treatment of the sample: preoperative locoregional IRX-2 cytokine immunotherapy. Sampling was conducted from a patient treated with IRX-2 immunotherapy. The receptors stem from a human donor with breast cancer.

This rearrangement joins TRBV6-6 to TRBJ1-3, with no clear D. Germline assignment: CDR1 MNHNY and CDR2 SVGAGI (reference sequence). CDR3 size: 13 residues. V was cut by 2 bases and J by 0 bases, with 2 bases left in between. CDR3 region: CASSYTSGNTIYF. The CDR3 nucleotides read TGTGCCAGCAGTTACACCTCTGGAAACACCATATATTTT.

This clone was detected only once. This chain joins TRBV28 and TRBJ1-4, with a possible D match to TRBD1 (5 bases). The CDR3 contains 16 residues. The V end was cut by 6 bases, the J end by 0 bases, with 14 bases between. Germline V lookup: CDR1 MDHEN, CDR2 SYDVKM. In DNA form, the CDR3 reads TGTGCCAGCAGCCCCTGGGGGGGGTCAACTAATGAAAAACTGTTTTTT. It is translated as CASSPWGGSTNEKLFF.

The chain combines TRBV27 with TRBJ1-1; TRBD1 aligns across 7 bases. Trimming cost V 4 bases and J 1 base; bases outside gene matches: 0. The CDR3 spans 13 residues. Germline values: CDR1 MNHEY, CDR2 SMNVEV (reference sequence). As DNA, the CDR3 is TGTGCCAGCAGTTGGGACAGGAACACTGAAGCTTTCTTT. Its translation is CASSWDRNTEAFF.